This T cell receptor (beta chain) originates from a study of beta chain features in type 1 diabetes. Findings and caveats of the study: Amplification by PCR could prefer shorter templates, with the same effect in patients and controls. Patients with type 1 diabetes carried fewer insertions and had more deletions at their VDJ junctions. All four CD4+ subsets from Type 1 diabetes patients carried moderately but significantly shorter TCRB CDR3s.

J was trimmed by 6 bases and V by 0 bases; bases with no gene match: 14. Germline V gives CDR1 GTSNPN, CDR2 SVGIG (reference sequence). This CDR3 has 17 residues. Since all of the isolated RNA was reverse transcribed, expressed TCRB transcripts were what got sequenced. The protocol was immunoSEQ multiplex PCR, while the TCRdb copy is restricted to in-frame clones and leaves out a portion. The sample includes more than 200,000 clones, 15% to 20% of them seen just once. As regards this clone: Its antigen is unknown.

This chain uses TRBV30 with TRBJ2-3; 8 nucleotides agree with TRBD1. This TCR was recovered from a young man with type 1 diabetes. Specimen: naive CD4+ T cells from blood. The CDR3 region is CAWSVTGAPVGSDTQYF. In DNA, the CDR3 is TGTGCCTGGAGTGTGACAGGGGCCCCAGTGGGGAGCGATACGCAGTATTTT.